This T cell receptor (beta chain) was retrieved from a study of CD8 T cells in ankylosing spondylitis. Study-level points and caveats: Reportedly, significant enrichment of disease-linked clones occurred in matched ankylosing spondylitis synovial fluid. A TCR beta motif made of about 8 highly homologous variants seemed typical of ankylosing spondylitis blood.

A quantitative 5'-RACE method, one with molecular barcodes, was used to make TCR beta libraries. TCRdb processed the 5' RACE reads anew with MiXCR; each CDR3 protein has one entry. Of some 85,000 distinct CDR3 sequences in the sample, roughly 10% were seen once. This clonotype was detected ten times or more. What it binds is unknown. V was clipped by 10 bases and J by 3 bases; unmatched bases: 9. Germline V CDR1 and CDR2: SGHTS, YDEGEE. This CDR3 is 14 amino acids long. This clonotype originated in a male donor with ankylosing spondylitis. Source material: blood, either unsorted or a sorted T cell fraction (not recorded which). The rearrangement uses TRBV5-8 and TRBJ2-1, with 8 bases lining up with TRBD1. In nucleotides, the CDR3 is TGTGCCGGACAAGCAGGGGGCGTCTACAATGAGCAGTTCTTC. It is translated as CAGQAGGVYNEQFF.